This T cell receptor (beta chain) stems from a study of blood T cell repertoires in COVID-19. Study context: The United States, Italy and Spain were the sources of the acute and convalescent COVID-19 samples.

V was cut by 4 bases and J by 7 bases, with 13 bases left in between. CDR3 size: 13 residues. Germline-derived CDR1 and CDR2 are SGHAT and FQDESV (reference sequence). Profiled with immunoSEQ multiplex PCR; TCRdb holds only in-frame clones, not every one. The profile shows 150,000 to 200,000 clones, 80% to 95% of them singletons. Sequenced sample: peripheral blood. V usage is TRBV11-1 and J usage is TRBJ1-1, with D maybe TRBD1 (6 bases). The receptor was derived from a young man with COVID-19, enrolled during active disease. CDR3 bases: TGTGCCAGCAGCTCGCTACAGGGATTTGAAGCTTTCTTT. This codes for CASSSLQGFEAFF.